The next 2 T cell receptor beta chains were all read from a single sample in a study of prognosis after radiotherapy for stage I lung cancer. Using two-round multiplex PCR, the authors amplified TCR beta CDR3 from genomic DNA. Each TRBV and TRBJ gene had its own primer in the first PCR round. Each CDR3 protein is one row after TCRdb ran MiXCR on the multiplex PCR reads. The data show around 19,000 distinct CDR3 sequences, around 55% seen once. The source material was PBMCs, sampled before or after stereotactic body radiation therapy (not recorded which). The receptor source for this set is a donor of 50 years or more with non-small cell lung cancer.

This clonotype appeared once. The CDR3 reads CSARSASRQFQNTEAFF. CDR3 sequence (DNA): TGCAGTGCTAGATCTGCATCGAGACAGTTCCAGAACACTGAAGCTTTCTTT. This chain connects TRBV20-1 to TRBJ1-1; perhaps TRBD1 as D (5 bases). This CDR3 region has 17 residues. The V end was cut by 2 bases, the J end by 1 base, with 20 bases between. Germline CDR1 DFQATT, CDR2 SNEGSKA (reference sequence).

Of note for this clonotype: Given a far larger clone just one base away, this is likely a sequencing read error. V usage is TRBV6-4 and J usage is TRBJ2-5; perhaps D is TRBD1 or TRBD2 (5 bases each). Germline lookup yields CDR1 MRHNA and CDR2 SNTAGT. The CDR3 covers 15 residues. The CDR3 spells CASSSSQGRLETKYF. The CDR3 DNA follows: TGTGCCAGCAGTTCCTCGCAGGGACGCTTAGAGACCAAGTACTTC.